This record looks at one T cell receptor beta chain sequence and its context. Its antigen is still unknown. This sample stems from a study of post-analysis software for immune sequencing data. Background on the study: Patients with relapsing-remitting, secondary progressive and progressive-relapsing multiple sclerosis courses were all represented.

Unique molecular identifiers featured in each of the TCR beta cDNA libraries. T cells numbering about 0.95 to 10 million yielded 450,000 to 600,000 cDNA molecules. From the PCR reads, TCRdb called clonotypes with MiXCR, one entry per CDR3 protein. The sample has 740,000 or so distinct CDR3 sequences, roughly 50% seen once; the top ten hold about 4.8%. Trimming removed 2 bases from V and 3 bases from J, with 11 bases in between. CDR1 and CDR2 from the germline V gene are LGHNA and YNFKEQ. The CDR3 is 14 amino acids. Study-wide points: Controls had significantly higher normalized Chao1 diversity than multiple sclerosis patients. Included in a set of five TRBV segments more frequent in patients than controls were TRBV5-6, TRBV5-1 and TRBV20-1. By F measure, strong co-clustering occurred among samples prepared in the same batch.

The sequence was obtained from a girl between 5 and 17 years old with multiple sclerosis. Material: blood. The gene calls are TRBV4-2 and TRBJ2-7; D possibly corresponds to TRBD2 (5 bases). The CDR3 here is CASSQTRTGYEQYF. The CDR3 DNA reads as TGTGCCAGCAGCCAAACCCGGACTGGCTACGAGCAGTACTTC.